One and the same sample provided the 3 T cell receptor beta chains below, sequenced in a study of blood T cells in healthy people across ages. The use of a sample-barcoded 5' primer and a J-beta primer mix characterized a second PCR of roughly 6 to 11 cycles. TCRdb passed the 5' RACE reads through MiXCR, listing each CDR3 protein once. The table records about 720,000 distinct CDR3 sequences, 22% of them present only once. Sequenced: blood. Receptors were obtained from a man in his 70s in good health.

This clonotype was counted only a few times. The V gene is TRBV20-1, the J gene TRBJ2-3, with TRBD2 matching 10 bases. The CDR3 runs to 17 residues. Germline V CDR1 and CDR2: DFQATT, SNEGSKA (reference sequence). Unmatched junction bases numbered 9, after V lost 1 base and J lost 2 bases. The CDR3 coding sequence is TGCAGTGCTAGAGCGGTTAGCGGGGGGCCCTTCACAGATACGCAGTATTTT. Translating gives CSARAVSGGPFTDTQYF.

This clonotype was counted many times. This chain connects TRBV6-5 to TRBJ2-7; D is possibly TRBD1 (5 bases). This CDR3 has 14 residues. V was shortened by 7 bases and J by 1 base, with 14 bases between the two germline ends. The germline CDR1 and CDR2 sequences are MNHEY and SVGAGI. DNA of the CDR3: TGTGCCAGCACCACCTCAGGGAAATCCTACGAGCAGTACTTC. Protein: CASTTSGKSYEQYF.

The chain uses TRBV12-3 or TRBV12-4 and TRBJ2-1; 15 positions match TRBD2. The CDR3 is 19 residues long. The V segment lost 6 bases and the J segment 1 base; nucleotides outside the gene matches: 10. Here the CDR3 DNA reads TGTGCCAGCAGAACCCCGGGACTAGCGGGGGGACCTTCCTACAATGAGCAGTTCTTC. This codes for CASRTPGLAGGPSYNEQFF.